A selection of T cell receptor beta chains follows, all from one sample in a study of T cell responses to AZD1222 COVID-19 vaccine. Assay: immunoSEQ multiplex PCR; the TCRdb copy retains only in-frame clones and omits some. The data contain about 120,000 clones, roughly 84% of them seen just once; the ten biggest clones take up 7.5% to 8%. The sample in question was peripheral blood, obtained on day 0 of AZD1222 vaccination. These receptors were obtained from an adult in good health. The CDR3 runs from the conserved cysteine through the conserved F or W. A D gene is named only where the DNA matches it firmly. Expanded clones are given a class, and other clones once, few, many or no size at all.

d_call	clone_size	v_call	j_call	cdr3_nt	cdr3_aa
NA	NA	TRBV27	TRBJ1-2	TGTGCCAGCAGCCGAGAGGGGGGGCATGGCTACACCTTC	CASSREGGHGYTF
NA	NA	TRBV4-1	TRBJ1-1	TGCGCCAGCACCGGCCCCCTAAGGTTCACTGAAGCTTTCTTT	CASTGPLRFTEAFF
NA	once	TRBV9	TRBJ1-4	TGTGCCAGCAGCGGAAGAGGTAATGAAAAACTGTTTTTT	CASSGRGNEKLFF
NA	NA	TRBV7-2	TRBJ1-5	TGTGCCAGCAGCTCAAGGGGTAATCAGCCCCAGCATTTT	CASSSRGNQPQHF
NA	NA	TRBV7-2	TRBJ1-2	TGTGCCAGCAGCTTAGGGCTCGGGCCTAACTATGGCTACACCTTC	CASSLGLGPNYGYTF
NA	NA	TRBV27	TRBJ1-6	TGTGCCAGCAGTTTATTCTCCTATAATTCACCCCTCCACTTT	CASSLFSYNSPLHF
TRBD1	NA	TRBV9	TRBJ1-6	TGTGCCAGCAGCGTACAGGGGGCCTATAATTCACCCCTCCACTTT	CASSVQGAYNSPLHF
NA	once	TRBV12-5	TRBJ2-1	TGTGCTAGTGGTTTGGTCCGATCCTCAAGGGGGACCGATCTGTCCAATGAGCAGTTCTTC	CASGLVRSSRGTDLSNEQFF
NA	NA	TRBV4-2	TRBJ1-2	TGTGCCAGCAGCCGCCTTAGGAGAGGGGAGGGAGACGGCTACACCTTC	CASSRLRRGEGDGYTF
NA	NA	TRBV27	TRBJ1-5	TGTGCCAGCAGCCGGACGTTCTGGGGAAATCAGCCCCAGCATTTT	CASSRTFWGNQPQHF
NA	NA	TRBV12-5	TRBJ2-3	TGTGCTAGTGGTTTGGTGAGGGATACGCAGTATTTT	CASGLVRDTQYF
TRBD2	few	TRBV13	TRBJ2-1	TGTGCCAGCAGCCCTGGGACTAGCGGGAGGAATGAGCAGTTCTTC	CASSPGTSGRNEQFF
TRBD1	NA	TRBV6-5	TRBJ1-1	TGTGCCAGCAGCAGACAGGGGTTTCTGAACACTGAAGCTTTCTTT	CASSRQGFLNTEAFF
TRBD1	NA	TRBV5-6	TRBJ1-5	TGTGCCAGCAGCCACCGGGGACAGGGTTCTCAGCCCCAGCATTTT	CASSHRGQGSQPQHF
TRBD1	NA	TRBV6-7	TRBJ1-1	TGTGCCAGCAGTTGGGACAGGGAAGCTTTCTTT	CASSWDREAFF
TRBD2	NA	TRBV2	TRBJ2-3	TGTGCCAGCAAACTCATACCCCTAGCGGGGGGGCGAGATACGCAGTATTTT	CASKLIPLAGGRDTQYF
NA	NA	TRBV5-1	TRBJ1-2	TGCGCCAGCAGCTTGGGGCAGGGTAATGGCTACACCTTC	CASSLGQGNGYTF
NA	NA	TRBV7-9	TRBJ2-7	TGTGCCAGCAGCTTAGGGGAGTGGGCGATGGGACCACCGGACGAGCAGTACTTC	CASSLGEWAMGPPDEQYF
NA	NA	TRBV12-5	TRBJ1-5	TGTGCTAGTGGTTGGGGTGATCAGCCCCAGCATTTT	CASGWGDQPQHF
NA	NA	TRBV7-2	TRBJ1-4	TGTGCCAGCAGCTTCAGCGCAGGGTCAACTAATGAAAAACTGTTTTTT	CASSFSAGSTNEKLFF
TRBD2	NA	TRBV19	TRBJ2-5	TGTGCCAGTGCCGGGACTAGCGGGATTCAAGAGACCCAGTACTTC	CASAGTSGIQETQYF
NA	NA	TRBV29-1	TRBJ1-4	TGCAGCGCAAGTGGACAAGCCGGAGCAACTAATGAAAAACTGTTTTTT	CSASGQAGATNEKLFF
NA	NA	TRBV3-1/TRBV3-2	TRBJ1-6	TGTGCCAGCAGCGCCAGGGGTTCGAATTCACCCCTCCACTTT	CASSARGSNSPLHF
NA	NA	TRBV2	TRBJ2-7	TGTGCCAGCAGGGTGGGAATAGACGAGCAGTACTTC	CASRVGIDEQYF
TRBD2	once	TRBV12-3/TRBV12-4	TRBJ2-3	TGTGCCAGCAGTTTAGGAGCGGGAGCTACGCAGTATTTT	CASSLGAGATQYF
NA	NA	TRBV11-3	TRBJ1-1	TGTGCCAGCAGCCCTAACAGGGACGGAGGAGGGAGAGCTTTCTTT	CASSPNRDGGGRAFF
NA	NA	TRBV7-9	TRBJ1-2	TGTGCCAGCAGCTTCCCCGCAAACTATGGCTACACCTTC	CASSFPANYGYTF
NA	NA	TRBV18	TRBJ2-3	TGTGCCAGCTTGGCAGAGTCAGGCACAGATACGCAGTATTTT	CASLAESGTDTQYF
NA	NA	TRBV7-9	TRBJ2-7	TGTGCCAGCAGCTTACTGGGCGTAGGGGGGGACTACGAGCAGTACTTC	CASSLLGVGGDYEQYF
NA	NA	TRBV6-5	TRBJ2-7	TGTGCCAGCATTCGGACAGAGGACCACGAGCAGTACTTC	CASIRTEDHEQYF
NA	NA	TRBV21-1	TRBJ1-3	TGTGCCAGCAGCAACCCGGCACAGGCGTCCCCCGTCTCTGGAAACACCATATATTTT	CASSNPAQASPVSGNTIYF
NA	NA	TRBV27	TRBJ2-7	TGTGCCAGCAGTTTACGCCAGGGTTCCTACGAGCAGTACTTC	CASSLRQGSYEQYF
TRBD2	NA	TRBV4-2	TRBJ2-1	TGTGCCAGCAGCGTGCGGGAGATCGGCAATGAGCAGTTCTTC	CASSVREIGNEQFF
NA	once	TRBV28	TRBJ1-1	TGTGCCAGCAGTTTGGTAGGGGGATTGGACACTGAAGCTTTCTTT	CASSLVGGLDTEAFF
TRBD1	NA	TRBV5-4	TRBJ2-5	TGTGCCAGCAGCAGTGGACAGGGTCCCCAAGAGACCCAGTACTTC	CASSSGQGPQETQYF
NA	NA	TRBV6-1	TRBJ2-2	TGTGCCAGCAGTGGCTTACTAGGAGGCCTGACCGGGGAGCTGTTTTTT	CASSGLLGGLTGELFF
NA	NA	TRBV2	TRBJ2-7	TGTGCCAGCACCGACTCCTACGAGCAGTACTTC	CASTDSYEQYF
NA	once	TRBV27	TRBJ1-5	TGTGCCAGCAGCGGGGCGTGGGGCGGGCAGCCCCAGCATTTT	CASSGAWGGQPQHF
NA	NA	TRBV24-1	TRBJ2-1	TGTGCCACCAGTTCAGACGACCTCTCGGGGGTGGGCTCCTACAATGAGCAGTTCTTC	CATSSDDLSGVGSYNEQFF
NA	NA	TRBV30	TRBJ2-1	TGTGCCTGGGATGGGGGGAATGAGCAGTTCTTC	CAWDGGNEQFF
TRBD2	NA	TRBV15	TRBJ2-1	TGTGCCACCAGCACTCCGGGACTATCGTGGGGAGAGGGCTCCAATGAGCAGTTCTTC	CATSTPGLSWGEGSNEQFF
NA	NA	TRBV7-9	TRBJ2-2	TGTGCCAGCAGCTTATTTAATGCATCAGAAGGGGAGCTGTTTTTT	CASSLFNASEGELFF
NA	NA	TRBV9	TRBJ1-5	TGTGCCAGCAGCGTGGGGGACACCTTCAATCAGCCCCAGCATTTT	CASSVGDTFNQPQHF
TRBD2	NA	TRBV20-1	TRBJ2-7	TGCAGTGCTCCCGGGGGGTACGAGCAGTACTTC	CSAPGGYEQYF
NA	NA	TRBV27	TRBJ2-7	TGTGCCAGCAGTTTATATAGGGAATCCCACGAGCAGTACTTC	CASSLYRESHEQYF
NA	NA	TRBV27	TRBJ2-5	TGTGCCAGCAGTTTACGGGCAGGGGAGACCCAGTACTTC	CASSLRAGETQYF
NA	NA	TRBV4-2	TRBJ1-5	TGTGCCAGCAGCCAAGGAATAGGGTCAGATCAGCCCCAGCATTTT	CASSQGIGSDQPQHF
NA	NA	TRBV6-1	TRBJ1-4	TGTGCCAGCAGTGAAGGGGCAGCATATGAAAAACTGTTTTTT	CASSEGAAYEKLFF
NA	once	TRBV11-3	TRBJ2-2	TGTGCCAGCAGCTTAGTTCAGACCGGGGAGCTGTTTTTT	CASSLVQTGELFF
NA	NA	TRBV28	TRBJ1-3	TGTGCCTCCAGGGGTGGAAACACCATATATTTT	CASRGGNTIYF
NA	NA	TRBV18	TRBJ2-5	TGTGCCAGCTCACCCCCGGGCAGGGGATTTGAAGAGACCCAGTACTTC	CASSPPGRGFEETQYF
TRBD1	few	TRBV27	TRBJ1-4	TGTGCCAGCAGTGCTCCGGGACAGGGGACTGAAAAACTGTTTTTT	CASSAPGQGTEKLFF